This T cell receptor (beta chain) was sequenced during a study of identical twins. CDR1 LGHDT and CDR2 YNNKEL come from the germline V gene (reference sequence). After removal of 1 base from V and 1 base from J, the junction contained 4 bases not matched to a gene. This CDR3 comprises 15 residues. This clonotype occurred a few times. TCRdb independently ran MiXCR on the 5' RACE reads; one entry per CDR3 protein. The data show about 240,000 distinct CDR3 sequences, over 9.5% seen once. Separately, the same data were catalogued under a study of yellow fever vaccine responses in identical twins.

V is TRBV3-1 and J is TRBJ2-7; 7 bases align to TRBD2. Sequences were obtained from memory (CD45RO+) T cells sorted from blood. The sequence derives from a young woman in good health. The CDR3 loop reads CASSQGAGRSYEQYF. The CDR3 nucleotides read TGTGCCAGCAGCCAAGGAGCGGGGAGGTCCTACGAGCAGTACTTC.